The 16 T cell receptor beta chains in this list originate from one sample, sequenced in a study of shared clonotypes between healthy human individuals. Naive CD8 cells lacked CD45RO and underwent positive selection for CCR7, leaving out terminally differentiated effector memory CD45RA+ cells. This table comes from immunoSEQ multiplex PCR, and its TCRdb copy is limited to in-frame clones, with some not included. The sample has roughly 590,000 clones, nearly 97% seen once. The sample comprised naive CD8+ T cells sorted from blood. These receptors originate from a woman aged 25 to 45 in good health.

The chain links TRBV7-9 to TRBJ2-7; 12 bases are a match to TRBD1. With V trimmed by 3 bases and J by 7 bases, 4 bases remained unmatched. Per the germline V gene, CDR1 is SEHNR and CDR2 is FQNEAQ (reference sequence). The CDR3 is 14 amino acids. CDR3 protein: CASSLGQGAGEQYF. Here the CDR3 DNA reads TGTGCCAGCAGCTTGGGACAGGGGGCAGGAGAGCAGTACTTC.

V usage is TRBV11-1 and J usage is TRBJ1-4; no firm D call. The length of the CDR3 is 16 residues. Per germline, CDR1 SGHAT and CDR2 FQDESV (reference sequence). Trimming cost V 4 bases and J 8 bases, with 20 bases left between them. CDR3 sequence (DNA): TGTGCCAGCAGCTCATTAGGAGGGTACCAAAGCGAAAAACTGTTTTTT. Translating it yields CASSSLGGYQSEKLFF.

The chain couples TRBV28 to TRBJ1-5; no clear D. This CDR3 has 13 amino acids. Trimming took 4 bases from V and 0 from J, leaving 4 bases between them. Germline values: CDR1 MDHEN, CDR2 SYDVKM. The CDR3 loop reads CASSSDSNQPQHF. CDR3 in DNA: TGTGCCAGCAGTTCAGATAGCAATCAGCCCCAGCATTTT.

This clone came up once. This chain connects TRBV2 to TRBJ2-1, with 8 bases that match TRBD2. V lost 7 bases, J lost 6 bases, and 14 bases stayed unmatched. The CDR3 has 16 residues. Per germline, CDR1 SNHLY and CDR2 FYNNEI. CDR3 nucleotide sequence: TGTGCCAGCACCTCCGAGCCGAGCGGGAGTGTCAATGAGCAGTTCTTC. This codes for CASTSEPSGSVNEQFF.

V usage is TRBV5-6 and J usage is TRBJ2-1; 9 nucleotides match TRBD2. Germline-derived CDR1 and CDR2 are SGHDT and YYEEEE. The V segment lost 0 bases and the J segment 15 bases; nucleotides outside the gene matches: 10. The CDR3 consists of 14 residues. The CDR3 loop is CASSLAWREGPLFF. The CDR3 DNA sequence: TGTGCCAGCAGCTTGGCCTGGCGGGAGGGCCCCCTGTTCTTC.

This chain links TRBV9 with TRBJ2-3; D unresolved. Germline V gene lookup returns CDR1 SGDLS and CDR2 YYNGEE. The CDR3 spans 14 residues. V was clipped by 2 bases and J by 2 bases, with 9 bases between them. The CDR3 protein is CASSVGVHTDTQYF. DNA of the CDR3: TGTGCCAGCAGCGTTGGGGTCCACACAGATACGCAGTATTTT.

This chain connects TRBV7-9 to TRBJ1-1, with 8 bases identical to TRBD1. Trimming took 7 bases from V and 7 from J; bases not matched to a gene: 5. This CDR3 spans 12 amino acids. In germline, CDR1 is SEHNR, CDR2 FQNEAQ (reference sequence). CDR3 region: CASNSDRVEAFF. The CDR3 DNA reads TGTGCCAGCAACTCGGACAGGGTTGAAGCTTTCTTT.

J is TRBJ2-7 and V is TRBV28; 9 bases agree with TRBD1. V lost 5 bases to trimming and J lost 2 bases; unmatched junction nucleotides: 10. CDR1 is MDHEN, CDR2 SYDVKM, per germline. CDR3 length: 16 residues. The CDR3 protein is CASSPRSGTGTYEQYF. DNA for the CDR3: TGTGCCAGCAGTCCCAGGTCCGGGACAGGGACCTACGAGCAGTACTTC.

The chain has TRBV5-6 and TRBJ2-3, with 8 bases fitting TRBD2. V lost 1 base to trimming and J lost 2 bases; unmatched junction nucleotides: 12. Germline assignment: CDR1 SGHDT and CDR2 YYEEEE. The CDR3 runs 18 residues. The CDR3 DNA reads TGTGCCAGCAGCTTGCTACTACGGGAGGGCCCGGACACAGATACGCAGTATTTT. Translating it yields CASSLLLREGPDTDTQYF.

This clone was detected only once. CDR3 in amino acids: CASSQDRGLGQYF. Written as DNA, the CDR3 is TGCGCCAGCAGCCAAGACCGGGGATTAGGGCAGTACTTC. The chain has TRBV4-1 and TRBJ2-7; tentative D call: TRBD2 (5 bases). With 0 bases removed from V and 9 bases from J, the gap between germline ends came to 12 bases. Germline V lookup: CDR1 MGHRA, CDR2 YSYEKL. The CDR3 is 13 amino acids.

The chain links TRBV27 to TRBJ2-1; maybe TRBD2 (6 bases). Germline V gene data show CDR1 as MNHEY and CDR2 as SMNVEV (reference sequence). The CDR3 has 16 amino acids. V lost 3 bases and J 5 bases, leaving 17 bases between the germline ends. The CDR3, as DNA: TGTGCCAGCAGTTTCGCTAGCGCTTCGGGGAACAATGAGCAGTTCTTC. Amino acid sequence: CASSFASASGNNEQFF.

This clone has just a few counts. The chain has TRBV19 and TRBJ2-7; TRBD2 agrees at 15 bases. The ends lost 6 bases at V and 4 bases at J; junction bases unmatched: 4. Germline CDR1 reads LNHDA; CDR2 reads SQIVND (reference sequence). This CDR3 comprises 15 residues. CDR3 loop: CASSSGTSGGYEQYF. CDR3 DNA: TGTGCCAGTAGCTCCGGGACTAGCGGGGGGTACGAGCAGTACTTC.

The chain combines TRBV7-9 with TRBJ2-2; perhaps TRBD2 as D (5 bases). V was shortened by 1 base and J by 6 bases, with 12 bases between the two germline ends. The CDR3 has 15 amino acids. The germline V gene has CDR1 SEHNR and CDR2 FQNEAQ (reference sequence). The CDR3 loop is CASSLDSGFAGELFF. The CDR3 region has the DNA TGTGCCAGCAGCTTAGATTCGGGGTTCGCCGGGGAGCTGTTTTTT. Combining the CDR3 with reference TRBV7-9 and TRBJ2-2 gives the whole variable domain DTGVSQNPRHKITKRGQNVTFRCDPISEHNRLYWYRQTLGQGPEFLTYFQNEAQLEKSRLLSDRFSAERPKGSFSTLEIQRTEQGDSAMYLCASSLDSGFAGELFFGEGSRLTVL.

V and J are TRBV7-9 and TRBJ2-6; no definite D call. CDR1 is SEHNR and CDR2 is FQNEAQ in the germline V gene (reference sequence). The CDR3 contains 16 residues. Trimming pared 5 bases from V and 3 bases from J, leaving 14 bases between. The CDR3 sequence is CASSEVLGFGANVLTF. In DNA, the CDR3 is TGTGCCAGCAGCGAAGTTTTGGGTTTTGGGGCCAACGTCCTGACTTTC. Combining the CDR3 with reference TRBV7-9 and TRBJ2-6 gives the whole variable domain DTGVSQNPRHKITKRGQNVTFRCDPISEHNRLYWYRQTLGQGPEFLTYFQNEAQLEKSRLLSDRFSAERPKGSFSTLEIQRTEQGDSAMYLCASSEVLGFGANVLTFGAGSRLTVL.

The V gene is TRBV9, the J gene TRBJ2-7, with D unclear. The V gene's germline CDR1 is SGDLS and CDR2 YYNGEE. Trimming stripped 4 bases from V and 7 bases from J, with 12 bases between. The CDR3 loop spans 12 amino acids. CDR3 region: CASSPQGQEQYF. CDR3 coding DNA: TGTGCCAGCAGCCCACAAGGGCAGGAGCAGTACTTC.

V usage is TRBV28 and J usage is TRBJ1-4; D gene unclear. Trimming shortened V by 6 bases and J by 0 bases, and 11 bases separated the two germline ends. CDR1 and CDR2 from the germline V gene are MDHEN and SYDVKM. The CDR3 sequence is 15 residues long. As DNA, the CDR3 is TGTGCCAGCAGCCAGGACCAAGCAACTAATGAAAAACTGTTTTTT. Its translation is CASSQDQATNEKLFF.